The rows below give T cell receptor beta chains drawn from one sample of a study of T cell responses to AZD1222 COVID-19 vaccine. Some clones are missing from TCRdb's copy, which holds only in-frame ones; the method was immunoSEQ multiplex PCR. Among 100,000 to 150,000 clones, approximately 90% were seen once, and the ten largest hold 6.9%. Source: peripheral blood, taken on day 0 of AZD1222 vaccination. The receptor source for this set is an adult in good health. The CDR3 runs from the conserved cysteine through the conserved F or W. A D gene is named only where the DNA matches it firmly. Only part of the rows carry a size: once, few, many, or a class if the clone is expanded.

J gene | V gene | clone size | D gene | CDR3 DNA | CDR3 protein
TRBJ2-3 | TRBV11-2 | . | . | TGTGCCAGCAGCTTAGCGGGTGCAGATACGCAGTATTTT | CASSLAGADTQYF
TRBJ2-3 | TRBV7-2 | . | TRBD2 | TGTGCCAGCAGCCATCCGTCTAGCGGGGGGACCACAGATACGCAGTATTTT | CASSHPSSGGTTDTQYF
TRBJ2-7 | TRBV5-8 | . | . | TGTGCCAGTTTCTTATACGAGCAGTACTTC | CASFLYEQYF
TRBJ2-1 | TRBV3-1/TRBV3-2 | . | . | TGTGCCAGCAGCCACCCAACGAGCTCCTACAATGAGCAGTTCTTC | CASSHPTSSYNEQFF
TRBJ1-3 | TRBV13 | . | . | TGTGCCAGCAGCTTAGGGGCAGTCTCTGGAAACACCATATATTTT | CASSLGAVSGNTIYF
TRBJ1-6 | TRBV9 | . | . | TGTGCCAGCAGCCCCTCCGTGTCGACGCGCTCCTATAATTCACCCCTCCACTTT | CASSPSVSTRSYNSPLHF
TRBJ1-1 | TRBV7-3 | . | . | TGTGCCAGCAGCCCTGGGTGGGGGACTGAAGCTTTCTTT | CASSPGWGTEAFF
TRBJ1-1 | TRBV6-5 | few | . | TGTGCCAGCAGTTACTCATCCTCAGGGAACACTGAAGCTTTCTTT | CASSYSSSGNTEAFF
TRBJ2-7 | TRBV6-1 | . | . | TGTGCCAGCAGTGAGACAAGGGCCTACGAGCAGTACTTC | CASSETRAYEQYF
TRBJ1-2 | TRBV9 | . | . | TGTGCCAGCAGCGTAGGTCCTGACCCCAACTATGGCTACACCTTC | CASSVGPDPNYGYTF
TRBJ1-1 | TRBV28 | . | . | TGTGCCAGCAGTGACGGGGCAACTTTCTTT | CASSDGATFF
TRBJ2-3 | TRBV11-1 | . | . | TGTGCCAGCAGCACCAGACAGAGCAATACGCAGTATTTT | CASSTRQSNTQYF
TRBJ2-2 | TRBV19 | . | TRBD1 | TGTGCCAGTAGTGGGAGCTGGGACAGTAACACCGGGGAGCTGTTTTTT | CASSGSWDSNTGELFF
TRBJ2-7 | TRBV19 | . | . | TGTGCCAGTAGCGTCCCGGGACGGGGCTACGAGCAGTACTTC | CASSVPGRGYEQYF
TRBJ2-6 | TRBV6-5 | . | . | TGTGCCAGCAGTTACATACAGGGATCTGGGGCCAACGTCCTGACTTTC | CASSYIQGSGANVLTF
TRBJ2-5 | TRBV10-1 | . | . | TGCGCCAGCAGTGAGTCGGAGGGCGGAGAGACCCAGTACTTC | CASSESEGGETQYF
TRBJ2-1 | TRBV28 | . | . | TGTGCCAGCAGTTTAACCCACAACTACAATGAGCAGTTCTTC | CASSLTHNYNEQFF
TRBJ1-2 | TRBV4-1 | . | . | TGCGCCAGCAGCCAAGAGGGATTCTCCCCTCATGGCTACACCTTC | CASSQEGFSPHGYTF
TRBJ1-2 | TRBV28 | . | TRBD1 | TGTGCCAGCAGTAACCCGGGACAGGCTTTCGGCTACACCTTC | CASSNPGQAFGYTF
TRBJ1-4 | TRBV12-3/TRBV12-4 | . | . | TGTGCCAGCAGTTTAGTAGCTGAAGTCGAGCGGTTTTTT | CASSLVAEVERFF
TRBJ1-1 | TRBV10-1 | . | . | TGCGCCAGCAGCGGCGACATGAACACTGAAGCTTTCTTT | CASSGDMNTEAFF
TRBJ1-5 | TRBV21-1 | once | . | TGTGCCAGCAGCAAAAAGTGGCAGGGGGCTTTATATAGCAATCAGCCCCAGCATTTT | CASSKKWQGALYSNQPQHF
TRBJ1-6 | TRBV12-3/TRBV12-4 | . | TRBD1 | TGTGCCAGCAGTTCCGCAGGGGGCCCCCTCCACTTT | CASSSAGGPLHF
TRBJ2-2 | TRBV6-2/TRBV6-3 | . | . | TGTGCCAGCAGTTACTCTCCCGACCCGAACACCGGGGAGCTGTTTTTT | CASSYSPDPNTGELFF
TRBJ2-6 | TRBV10-2 | . | . | TGCGCCAGCAGTGTGGGGCTTCTCCGGGCCAACGTCCTGACTTTC | CASSVGLLRANVLTF
TRBJ1-2 | TRBV27 | . | TRBD1 | TGTGCCAGCAGTTGGGGGGGGCAGGGGGCGAATGGCTACACCTTC | CASSWGGQGANGYTF
TRBJ2-7 | TRBV7-8 | once | TRBD1 | TGTGCCAGCAGCTTCGGGACAGGTTACGAGCAGTACTTC | CASSFGTGYEQYF
TRBJ2-7 | TRBV18 | . | . | TGTGCCAGCTCGTCGCTAGTCGCCGAGCAGTACTTC | CASSSLVAEQYF
TRBJ1-5 | TRBV12-3/TRBV12-4 | . | . | TGTGCCAGCAAACCGTATAGCAATCAGCCCCAGCATTTT | CASKPYSNQPQHF
TRBJ2-7 | TRBV29-1 | . | . | TGCAGCGTAGCCCCGGGGCTTTCAGGATACGAGCAGTACTTC | CSVAPGLSGYEQYF
TRBJ2-5 | TRBV28 | . | . | TGTGCCAGCAGGTCCCGACAGGACCCACAAGAGACCCAGTACTTC | CASRSRQDPQETQYF
TRBJ2-5 | TRBV5-1 | few | . | TGCGCCAGCAGCTTGGGTGTAGAGGGCCTGTGGGAGACCCAGTACTTC | CASSLGVEGLWETQYF
TRBJ1-2 | TRBV19 | . | TRBD1 | TGTGCCAGTAGTATTTTAACAGGGGGCCATGGCTACACCTTC | CASSILTGGHGYTF
TRBJ1-2 | TRBV6-5 | . | . | TGTGCCAGCAGTTCCTCGGTGGGTACCCTAGACTATGGCTACACCTTC | CASSSSVGTLDYGYTF
TRBJ2-7 | TRBV27 | . | . | TGTGCCAGCAGTAACGACAACTTCGCCGAGCAGTACTTC | CASSNDNFAEQYF
TRBJ2-1 | TRBV6-5 | . | . | TGTGCCAGCAGTTACCTTGGACGGGGGCGGTACAATGAGCAGTTCTTC | CASSYLGRGRYNEQFF